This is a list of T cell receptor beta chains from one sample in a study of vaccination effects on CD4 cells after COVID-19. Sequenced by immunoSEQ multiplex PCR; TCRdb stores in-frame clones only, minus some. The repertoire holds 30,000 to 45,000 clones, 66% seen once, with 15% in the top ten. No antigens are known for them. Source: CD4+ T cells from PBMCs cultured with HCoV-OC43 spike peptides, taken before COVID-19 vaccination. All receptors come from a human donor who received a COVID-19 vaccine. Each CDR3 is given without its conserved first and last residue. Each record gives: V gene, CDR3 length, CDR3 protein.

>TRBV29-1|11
SVESTQRAEQF
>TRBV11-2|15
ASSLGSRGPYYNEQF
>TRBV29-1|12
SVEDPYRGQGYT
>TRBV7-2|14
ASSLARVTGKSGYT
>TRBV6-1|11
ASSDSVYNEQF
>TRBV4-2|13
ASSQAVQGTSGYT
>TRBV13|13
ASSLGPGRNYGYT
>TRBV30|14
AWRVTGQSLSTEAF
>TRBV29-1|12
SVERGSGSYEQY
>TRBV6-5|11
ASSLELNTEAF
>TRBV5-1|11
ASNLPNTGELF
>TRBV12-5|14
ASGLIAGGPIETQY
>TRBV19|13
ASSIYGEMNTEAF
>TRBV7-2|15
ASSLVAGVQYTGELF
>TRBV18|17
ASSPGGPGTFSSSYEQY
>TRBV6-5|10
ASSPGRGRLF